This T cell receptor (beta chain) was captured by sequencing in a study of read filtering for tumor transcriptome and immune sequencing. In the study overall: Whole-transcriptome libraries were prepared after DNase treatment. TCR-mapped reads were about 4.05 to 10.27 million with IR-seq versus roughly 85 to 1,300 with RNA-seq.

In the case of this clonotype: Its antigen is unidentified.

The V gene end was trimmed by 4 bases and the J gene end by 5 bases; junction bases not matched to a gene: 9. CDR1 SGHVS and CDR2 FQNEAQ come from the germline V gene. There are 17 residues in the CDR3. The library was built from about 400 ng RNA with molecular barcoded adaptors for alpha/delta and beta/gamma chains. TCRdb re-derived calls from the reads in MiXCR, one entry per CDR3 protein. The data show more than 100,000 distinct CDR3 sequences, about 13% seen once. General study points: The sorted CD138-negative fraction was a mixed bone marrow immune population, not purified T cells. Approximately 82% of IR-seq clonotypes had one read, totaling around 3.4% of reads; RNA-seq: 74.6% and 44.6%.

The sequenced sample consisted of a population of CD138-negative cells sorted from bone marrow. This clonotype was sampled from a donor aged 40 or older with multiple myeloma. The V gene is TRBV7-8, the J gene TRBJ2-3; 13 bases line up with TRBD2. Written as DNA, the CDR3 is TGTGCCAGCAGCTCGAGGACTAGCGGGAGAGCTAGAGATACGCAGTATTTT. This codes for CASSSRTSGRARDTQYF.